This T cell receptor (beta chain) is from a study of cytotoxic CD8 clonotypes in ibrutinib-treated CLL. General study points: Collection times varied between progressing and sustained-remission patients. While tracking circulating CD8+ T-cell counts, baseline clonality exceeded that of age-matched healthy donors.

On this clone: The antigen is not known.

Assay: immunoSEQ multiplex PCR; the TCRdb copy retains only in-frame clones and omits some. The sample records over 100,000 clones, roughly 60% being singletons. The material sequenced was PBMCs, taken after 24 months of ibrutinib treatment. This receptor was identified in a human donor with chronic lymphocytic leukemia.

In DNA form, the CDR3 reads TGTGCCAGCAGTTACTCGACAGGGGGGGCCAACGTCCTGACTTTC. The encoded protein is CASSYSTGGANVLTF. J is TRBJ2-6 and V is TRBV6-5; 7 nucleotides agree with TRBD1. Germline values: CDR1 MNHEY, CDR2 SVGAGI. This CDR3 has 15 residues. Unmatched junction bases numbered 0, after V lost 0 bases and J lost 4 bases.